Sequencing of this T cell receptor (beta chain) was carried out in a study of PD-L1 blockade in urothelial cancer. The data were produced by immunoSEQ multiplex PCR, yet TCRdb's version contains in-frame clones alone and is incomplete. Here the sample spans 30,000 to 50,000 clones, 75% to 90% being singletons. The trim removed 3 bases at V and 0 bases at J, leaving 5 bases unmatched. This CDR3 is built from 15 residues. Germline lookup yields CDR1 SQVTM and CDR2 ANQGSEA. The receptor was isolated from a man aged 60-69 years with urothelial cancer. V usage is TRBV29-1 and J usage is TRBJ1-2; 9 nucleotides align to TRBD1. Sequencing was performed on PBMCs, taken around atezolizumab (anti-PD-L1) treatment. In DNA form, the CDR3 reads TGCAGCGTTGATCAGGGACAGGGTCCTAACTATGGCTACACCTTC. Protein: CSVDQGQGPNYGYTF.